Shown below are 2 T cell receptor beta chains from a single sample sequenced in a study of cytomegalovirus exposure and HLA in healthy donors. A multiplex PCR was run with 60 Vbeta primers and 13 Jbeta primers. TCRdb's table, derived via immunoSEQ multiplex PCR, lists solely in-frame clones and lacks some. The table records under 150,000 clones, about 60% of them present only once. Material: PBMCs. The receptors were gathered from a man between 35 and 55 years old in good health and CMV-seropositive.

The chain links TRBV7-9 to TRBJ2-7, with D uncertain. Germline V lookup: CDR1 SEHNR, CDR2 FQNEAQ (reference sequence). The CDR3 is made up of 14 amino acids. V dropped 1 base and J dropped 4 bases, with 11 bases sitting between them. The CDR3 protein is CASSLGSEVYEQYF. CDR3 in DNA: TGTGCCAGCAGCTTAGGCAGCGAAGTTTACGAGCAGTACTTC.

This chain uses TRBV5-1 with TRBJ1-2, with a tentative D call TRBD1 (6 bases). Germline lookup yields CDR1 SGHRS and CDR2 YFSETQ. Between the trimmed V and J ends, which lost 1 base and 5 bases, there was a span of 9 bases. The CDR3 loop spans 13 amino acids. The CDR3 nucleotides read TGCGCCAGCAGCTTGCAGGACAGATATGGCTACACCTTC. Translation gives CASSLQDRYGYTF.